Presented here are 12 T cell receptor beta chains from one specimen sequenced in a study of post-analysis software for immune sequencing data. For these receptors, no antigen is known. The TCR beta cDNA libraries carried unique molecular identifiers. TCRdb independently ran MiXCR on the PCR reads; one entry per CDR3 protein. The table includes roughly 800,000 distinct CDR3 sequences, around 42% detected once. Findings of the study overall: Included in a set of about five TRBV segments more frequent in patients than controls were TRBV5-6, TRBV5-1 and TRBV20-1.

The sequenced sample was blood. These receptors came from a girl under 18 with multiple sclerosis.

The rearrangement joins TRBV28 to TRBJ2-1; 10 nucleotides line up with TRBD2. The CDR3 contains 14 residues. Germline V gene lookup returns CDR1 MDHEN and CDR2 SYDVKM. With V trimmed by 7 bases and J by 7 bases, 7 bases remained unmatched. The CDR3 is CASNPSGSRNEQFF. The CDR3 coding sequence is TGTGCCAGCAATCCTAGCGGGAGTAGGAATGAGCAGTTCTTC.

The CDR3, as DNA: TGTGCCAGCAGTGACTCGGCTGATTCTGGGGCCAACGTCCTGACTTTC. It yields the protein CASSDSADSGANVLTF. The chain couples TRBV6-4 to TRBJ2-6; D is undetermined. CDR1 is MRHNA, CDR2 SNTAGT, per germline. The CDR3 sequence is 16 residues long. Trimming took 0 bases from V and 1 from J, leaving 7 bases between them.

The CDR3 is CASSHGQEPNYGYTF. The CDR3 DNA follows: TGTGCCAGCAGCCACGGGCAGGAACCTAACTATGGCTACACCTTC. The chain couples TRBV9 to TRBJ1-2; D not resolved. The CDR3 is 15 amino acids. The germline V gene encodes CDR1 SGDLS and CDR2 YYNGEE. Trimming cost V 4 bases and J 0 bases, with 13 bases left between them.

This chain links TRBV30 with TRBJ2-4; unclear D gene. The germline V gene has CDR1 GTSNPN and CDR2 SVGIG (reference sequence). V was shortened by 2 bases and J by 2 bases, with 4 bases between the two germline ends. The CDR3 runs 12 residues. CDR3 amino acids: CAWSQTKNIQYF. As DNA, the CDR3 is TGTGCCTGGAGTCAGACCAAAAACATTCAGTACTTC.

This chain links TRBV28 with TRBJ2-5; TRBD2 is a possible D gene (7 bases). The germline CDR1 and CDR2 sequences are MDHEN and SYDVKM. There are 15 residues in the CDR3. The V gene lost 7 bases and the J gene lost 3 bases, with 18 bases spanning the gap. The CDR3 here is CASTDSGGYEETQYF. CDR3 DNA sequence: TGTGCCAGCACGGATTCGGGGGGCTACGAAGAGACCCAGTACTTC.

The chain carries TRBV15 and TRBJ2-1; 9 nucleotides align to TRBD1. Germline values: CDR1 LNHNV, CDR2 YYDKDF (reference sequence). J was trimmed by 7 bases and V by 0 bases; bases with no gene match: 7. This CDR3 has 16 residues. The CDR3 DNA reads as TGTGCCACCAGCAGAGATTGGGACAGGGAGTCGAATGAGCAGTTCTTC. Its protein is CATSRDWDRESNEQFF.

This sequence joins TRBV20-1 and TRBJ1-2, with TRBD1 identical over 8 bases. The CDR3 consists of 12 residues. Germline loops: CDR1 DFQATT, CDR2 SNEGSKA (reference sequence). V trimming: 3 bases; J trimming: 6 bases; junction bases outside the gene matches: 3. CDR3 nucleotide sequence: TGCAGTGCTAGCCAGACAGGGGATGGCTACACCTTC. Translation: CSASQTGDGYTF.

Turning to this clonotype: In this CDR3 the conserved last residue, phenylalanine or tryptophan, is missing, so a read error is likely. The CDR3 loop is CASRATGQRPYEQYL. CDR3 coding DNA: TGCGCCAGCAGGGCGACGGGGCAGCGCCCCTACGAGCAGTACCTC. The chain recombines TRBV5-1 with TRBJ2-7, with D perhaps being TRBD1 or TRBD2 (5 bases each). V dropped 5 bases and J dropped 2 bases, with 17 bases sitting between them. The CDR3 spans 15 residues. Germline CDR1 and CDR2: SGHRS and YFSETQ.

A few counts support this clonotype. The V call is TRBV20-1, the J call TRBJ2-4; D is possibly TRBD1 (5 bases). The ends were cut back, 0 bases at V and 7 bases at J, with 16 bases in the middle. Looked up from germline, CDR1 is DFQATT and CDR2 is SNEGSKA (reference sequence). There are 15 residues in the CDR3. The CDR3 DNA reads TGCAGTGCTAGAGATATCAGCAGGGAAGGGAACATTCAGTACTTC. It is translated as CSARDISREGNIQYF.

Here the CDR3 reads CAISGTGTYEQYF. The CDR3, as DNA: TGTGCCATCAGTGGGACAGGAACCTACGAGCAGTACTTC. This rearrangement joins TRBV10-3 to TRBJ2-7, with 7 nucleotides matching TRBD1. The CDR3 sequence is 13 residues long. In germline, CDR1 is ENHRY, CDR2 SYGVKD. V shed 4 bases and J 2 bases; nucleotides not matched to a gene: 2.

This chain connects TRBV12-3 or TRBV12-4 to TRBJ2-5, with 12 bases identical to TRBD2. The V segment lost 5 bases and the J segment 1 base; nucleotides outside the gene matches: 14. CDR3 length: 19 residues. The CDR3 coding sequence is TGTGCCAGCAGTCAGCCGGGACTAGCGGGCACAGGGCCCCAAGAGACCCAGTACTTC. This codes for CASSQPGLAGTGPQETQYF.

The chain carries TRBV20-1 and TRBJ1-1, with D perhaps TRBD1 (6 bases). Germline lookup yields CDR1 DFQATT and CDR2 SNEGSKA (reference sequence). The CDR3 extends over 16 amino acids. CDR3 coding DNA: TGCAGCCATTCTTTACGGACAGCGGGGTCTAGTACTGAAGCTTTCTTT. Amino acid sequence: CSHSLRTAGSSTEAFF.